The clone carrying this T cell receptor (beta chain) was detected a few times. These data originate in a study of T cell changes during pregnancy in multiple sclerosis. Profiled with immunoSEQ multiplex PCR; TCRdb holds only in-frame clones, not every one. The sample lists approximately 37,000 clones, roughly 88% occurring once. Trimming cost V 4 bases and J 1 base; bases outside gene matches: 6. The CDR3 sequence is 15 residues long. Germline V lookup: CDR1 LNHNV, CDR2 YYDKDF (reference sequence). The TCR sequence derives from a female donor with multiple sclerosis, enrolled in a pregnancy study. The sample in question was CD8+ T cells from peripheral blood mononuclear cells, obtained in the first trimester of pregnancy. The V and J genes are TRBV15 and TRBJ1-1; 7 bases fit TRBD1. The DNA for the CDR3 is TGTGCCACCAGCAAAGACAGGGAGGGGAACACTGAAGCTTTCTTT. This gives the protein CATSKDREGNTEAFF.